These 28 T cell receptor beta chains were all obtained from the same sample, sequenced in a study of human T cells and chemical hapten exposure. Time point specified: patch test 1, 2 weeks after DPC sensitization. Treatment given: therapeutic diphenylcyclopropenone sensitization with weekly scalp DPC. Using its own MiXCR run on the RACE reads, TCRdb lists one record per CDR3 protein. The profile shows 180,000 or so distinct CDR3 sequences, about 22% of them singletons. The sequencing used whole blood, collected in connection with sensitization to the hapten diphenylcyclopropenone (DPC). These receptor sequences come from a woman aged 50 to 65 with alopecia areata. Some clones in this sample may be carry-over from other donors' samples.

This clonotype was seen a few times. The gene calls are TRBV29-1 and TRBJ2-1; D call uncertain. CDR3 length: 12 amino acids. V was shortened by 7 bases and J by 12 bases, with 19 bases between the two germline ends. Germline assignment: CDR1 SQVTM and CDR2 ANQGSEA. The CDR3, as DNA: TGCAGCGAACGACGGGTGCACAAGGGGCAGTTCTTC. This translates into CSERRVHKGQFF.

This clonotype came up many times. The CDR3 DNA follows: TGTGCCAGCAGCTTACAGGGTAGTTTTGGAAACACCATATATTTT. The encoded protein is CASSLQGSFGNTIYF. The V call is TRBV7-8, the J call TRBJ1-3; D possibly corresponds to TRBD1 (5 bases). Between the trimmed V and J ends, which lost 2 bases and 3 bases, there was a span of 11 bases. This CDR3 has 15 residues. CDR1 is SGHVS and CDR2 is FQNEAQ in the germline V gene.

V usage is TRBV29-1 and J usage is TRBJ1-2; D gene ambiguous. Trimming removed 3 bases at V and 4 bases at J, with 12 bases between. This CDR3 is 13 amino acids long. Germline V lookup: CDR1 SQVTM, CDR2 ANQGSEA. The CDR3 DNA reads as TGCAGCGTTGAGGCACACAGCGCCTATGGCTACACCTTC. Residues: CSVEAHSAYGYTF.

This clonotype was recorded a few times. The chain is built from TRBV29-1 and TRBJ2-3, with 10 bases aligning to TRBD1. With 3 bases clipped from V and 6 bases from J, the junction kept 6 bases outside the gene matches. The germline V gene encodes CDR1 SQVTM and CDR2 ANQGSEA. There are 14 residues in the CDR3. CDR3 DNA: TGCAGCGTTGAGCTGGGACAGGGGACCGATACGCAGTATTTT. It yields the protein CSVELGQGTDTQYF.

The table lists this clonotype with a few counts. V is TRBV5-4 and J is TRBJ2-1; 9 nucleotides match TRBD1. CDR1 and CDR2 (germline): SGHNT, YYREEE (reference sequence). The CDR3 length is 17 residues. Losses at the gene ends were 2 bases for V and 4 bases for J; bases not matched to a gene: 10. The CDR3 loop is CASSFMKGQGVYNEQFF. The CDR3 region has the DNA TGTGCCAGCAGCTTCATGAAGGGACAGGGAGTTTACAATGAGCAGTTCTTC.

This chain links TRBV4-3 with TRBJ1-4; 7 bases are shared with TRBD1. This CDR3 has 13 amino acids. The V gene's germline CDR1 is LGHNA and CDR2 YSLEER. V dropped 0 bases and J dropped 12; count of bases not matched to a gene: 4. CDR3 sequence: CASSQDQGVQLFF. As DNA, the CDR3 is TGCGCCAGCAGCCAAGATCAGGGGGTACAACTGTTTTTT.

DNA of the CDR3: TGTGCCAGCAGCTCGGGGGGGGTGCATGCACCCCTCCACTTT. It specifies CASSSGGVHAPLHF. V and J are TRBV12-3 or TRBV12-4 and TRBJ1-6, with D possibly TRBD1 on 5 matching bases. The CDR3 spans 14 residues. V was cut by 6 bases and J by 11 bases, with 17 bases left in between.

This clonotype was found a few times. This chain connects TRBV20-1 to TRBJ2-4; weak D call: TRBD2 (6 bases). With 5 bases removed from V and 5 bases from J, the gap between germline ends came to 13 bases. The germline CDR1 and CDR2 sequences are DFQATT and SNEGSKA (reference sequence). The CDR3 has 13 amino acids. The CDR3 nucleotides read TGCAGTGCTCCGTGGGGGGTTCAAAACATTCAGTACTTC. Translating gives CSAPWGVQNIQYF.

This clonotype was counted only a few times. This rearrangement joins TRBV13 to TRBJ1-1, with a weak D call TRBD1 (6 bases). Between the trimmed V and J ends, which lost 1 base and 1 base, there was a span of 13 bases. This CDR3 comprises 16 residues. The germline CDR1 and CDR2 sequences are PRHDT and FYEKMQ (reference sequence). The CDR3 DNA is TGTGCCAGCAGCTTAGTTGGGGGGCGGGCGAACACTGAAGCTTTCTTT. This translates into CASSLVGGRANTEAFF.

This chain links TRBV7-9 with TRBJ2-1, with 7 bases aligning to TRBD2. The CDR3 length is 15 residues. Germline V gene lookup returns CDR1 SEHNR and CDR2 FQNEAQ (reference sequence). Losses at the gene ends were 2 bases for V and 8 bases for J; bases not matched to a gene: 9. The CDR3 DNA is TGTGCCAGCAGCTTAAGTGGCGGGAGTCATCATGAGCAGTTCTTC. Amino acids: CASSLSGGSHHEQFF.

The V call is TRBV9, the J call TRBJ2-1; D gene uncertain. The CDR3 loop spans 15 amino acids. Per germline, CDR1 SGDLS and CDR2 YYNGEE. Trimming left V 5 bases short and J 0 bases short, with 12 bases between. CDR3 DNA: TGTGCCAGCAGTGACGACCCAAGCTCCTACAATGAGCAGTTCTTC. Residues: CASSDDPSSYNEQFF.

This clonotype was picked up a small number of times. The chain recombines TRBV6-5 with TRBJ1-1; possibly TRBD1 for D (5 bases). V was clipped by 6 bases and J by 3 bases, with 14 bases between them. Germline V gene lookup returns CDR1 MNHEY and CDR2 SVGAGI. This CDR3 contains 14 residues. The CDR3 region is CASREWDGYTEAFF. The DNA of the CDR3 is TGTGCCAGCAGGGAGTGGGACGGCTACACTGAAGCTTTCTTT.

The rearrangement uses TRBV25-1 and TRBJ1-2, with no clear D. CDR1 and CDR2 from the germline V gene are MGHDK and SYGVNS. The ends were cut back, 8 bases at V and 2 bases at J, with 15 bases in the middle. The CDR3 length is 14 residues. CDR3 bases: TGTGCCAGCGGGCTGGCGGGTAAAAACTATGGCTACACCTTC. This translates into CASGLAGKNYGYTF.

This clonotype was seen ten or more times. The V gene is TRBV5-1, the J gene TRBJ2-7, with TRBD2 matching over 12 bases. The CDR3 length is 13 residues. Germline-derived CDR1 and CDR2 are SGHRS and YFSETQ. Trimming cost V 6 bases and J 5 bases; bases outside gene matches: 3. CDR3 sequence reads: CASKTSGSNEQYF. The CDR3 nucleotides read TGCGCCAGCAAGACTAGCGGGAGCAACGAGCAGTACTTC.

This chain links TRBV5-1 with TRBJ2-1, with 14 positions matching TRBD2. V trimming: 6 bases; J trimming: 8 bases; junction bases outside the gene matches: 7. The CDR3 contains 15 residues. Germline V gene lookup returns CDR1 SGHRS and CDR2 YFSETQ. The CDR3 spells CASIRGTSGSDEQFF. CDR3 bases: TGCGCCAGCATAAGAGGGACTAGCGGGAGTGATGAGCAGTTCTTC.

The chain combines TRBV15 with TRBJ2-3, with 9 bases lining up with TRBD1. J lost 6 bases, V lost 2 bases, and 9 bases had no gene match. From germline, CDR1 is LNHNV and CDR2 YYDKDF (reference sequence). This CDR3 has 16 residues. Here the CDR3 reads CATSRKSGTGSDTQYF. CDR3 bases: TGTGCCACCAGCAGAAAAAGTGGGACAGGGTCGGATACGCAGTATTTT.

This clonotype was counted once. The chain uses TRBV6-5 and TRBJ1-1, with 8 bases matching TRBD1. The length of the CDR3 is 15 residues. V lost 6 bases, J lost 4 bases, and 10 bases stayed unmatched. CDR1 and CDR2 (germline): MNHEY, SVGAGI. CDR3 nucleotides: TGTGCCAGCAGCCCTCTAACCAGGGGGCTCACTGAAGCTTTCTTT. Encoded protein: CASSPLTRGLTEAFF.

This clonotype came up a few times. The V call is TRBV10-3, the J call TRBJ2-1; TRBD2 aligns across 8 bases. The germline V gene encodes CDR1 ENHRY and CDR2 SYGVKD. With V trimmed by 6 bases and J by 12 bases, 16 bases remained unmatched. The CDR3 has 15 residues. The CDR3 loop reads CAIRKGLEGFNGQFF. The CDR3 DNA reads TGTGCCATCAGAAAGGGACTAGAGGGGTTTAACGGGCAGTTCTTC.

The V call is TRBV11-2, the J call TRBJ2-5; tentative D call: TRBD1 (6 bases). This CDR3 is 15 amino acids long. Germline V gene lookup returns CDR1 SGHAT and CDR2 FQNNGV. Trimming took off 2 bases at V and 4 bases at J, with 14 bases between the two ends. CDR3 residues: CASSLMGAQGETQYF. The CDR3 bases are TGTGCCAGCAGCTTAATGGGGGCGCAGGGAGAGACCCAGTACTTC.

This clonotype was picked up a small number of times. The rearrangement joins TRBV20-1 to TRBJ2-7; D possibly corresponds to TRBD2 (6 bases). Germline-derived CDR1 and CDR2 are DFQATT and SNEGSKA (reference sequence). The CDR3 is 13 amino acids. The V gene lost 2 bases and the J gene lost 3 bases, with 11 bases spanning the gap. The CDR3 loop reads CSARPGAGYEQYF. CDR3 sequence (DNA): TGCAGTGCTAGACCGGGAGCGGGCTACGAGCAGTACTTC.

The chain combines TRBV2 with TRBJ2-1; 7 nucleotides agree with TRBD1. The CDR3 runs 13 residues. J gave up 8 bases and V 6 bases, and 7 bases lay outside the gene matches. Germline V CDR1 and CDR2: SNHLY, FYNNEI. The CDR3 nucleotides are TGTGCCAGCAGAGGGGGCGAGCTCGATGAGCAGTTCTTC. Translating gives CASRGGELDEQFF.

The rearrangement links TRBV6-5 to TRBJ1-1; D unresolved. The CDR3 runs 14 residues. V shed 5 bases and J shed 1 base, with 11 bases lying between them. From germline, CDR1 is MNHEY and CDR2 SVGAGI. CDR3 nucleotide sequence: TGTGCCAGCAGTAGATACGGTGAGAACACTGAAGCTTTCTTT. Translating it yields CASSRYGENTEAFF.

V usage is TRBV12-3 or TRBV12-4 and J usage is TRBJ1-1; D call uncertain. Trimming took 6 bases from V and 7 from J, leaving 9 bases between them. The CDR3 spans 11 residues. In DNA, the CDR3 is TGTGCCAGCAGCTCAACAGTTGAAGCTTTCTTT. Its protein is CASSSTVEAFF.

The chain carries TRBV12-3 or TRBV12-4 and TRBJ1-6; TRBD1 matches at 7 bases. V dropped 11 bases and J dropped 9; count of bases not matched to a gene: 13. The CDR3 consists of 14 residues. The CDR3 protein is CASGLAGGSSPLHF. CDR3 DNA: TGTGCCTCGGGTCTGGCAGGGGGGAGTTCACCCCTCCACTTT.

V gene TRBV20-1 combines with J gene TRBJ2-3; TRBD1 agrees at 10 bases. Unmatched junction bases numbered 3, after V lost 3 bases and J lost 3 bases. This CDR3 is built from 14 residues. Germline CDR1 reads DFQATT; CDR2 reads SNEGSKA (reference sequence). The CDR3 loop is CSARTGGATDTQYF. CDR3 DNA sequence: TGCAGTGCTAGGACAGGGGGCGCGACAGATACGCAGTATTTT.

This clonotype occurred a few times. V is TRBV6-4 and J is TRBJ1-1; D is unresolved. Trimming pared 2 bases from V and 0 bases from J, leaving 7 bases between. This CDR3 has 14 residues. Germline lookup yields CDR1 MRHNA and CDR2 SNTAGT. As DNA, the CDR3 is TGTGCCAGCAGTGACCTCCACATGAACACTGAAGCTTTCTTT. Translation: CASSDLHMNTEAFF.

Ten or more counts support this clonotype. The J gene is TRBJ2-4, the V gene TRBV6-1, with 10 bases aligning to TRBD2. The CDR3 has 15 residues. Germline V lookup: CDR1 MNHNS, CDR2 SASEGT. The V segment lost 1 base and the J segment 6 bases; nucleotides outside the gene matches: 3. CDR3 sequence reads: CASSEDGTSVNIQYF. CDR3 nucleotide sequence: TGTGCCAGCAGTGAAGATGGGACTAGCGTAAACATTCAGTACTTC.

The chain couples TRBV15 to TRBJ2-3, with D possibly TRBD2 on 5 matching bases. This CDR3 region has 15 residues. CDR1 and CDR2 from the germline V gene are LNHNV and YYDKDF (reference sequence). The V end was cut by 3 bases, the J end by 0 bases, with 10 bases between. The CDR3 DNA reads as TGTGCCACCAGCAGGGGAGCGGAAAGCACAGATACGCAGTATTTT. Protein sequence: CATSRGAESTDTQYF.